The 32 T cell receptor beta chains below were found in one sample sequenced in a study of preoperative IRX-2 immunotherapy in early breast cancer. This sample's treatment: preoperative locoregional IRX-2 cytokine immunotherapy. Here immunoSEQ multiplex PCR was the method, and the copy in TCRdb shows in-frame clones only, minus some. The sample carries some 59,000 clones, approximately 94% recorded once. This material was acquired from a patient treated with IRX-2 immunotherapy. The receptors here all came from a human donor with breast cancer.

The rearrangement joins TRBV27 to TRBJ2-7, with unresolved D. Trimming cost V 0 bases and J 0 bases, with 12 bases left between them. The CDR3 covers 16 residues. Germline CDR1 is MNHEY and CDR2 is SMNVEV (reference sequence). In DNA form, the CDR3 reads TGTGCCAGCAGTTTATCAGGCTCCCTAGGCTCCTACGAGCAGTACTTC. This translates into CASSLSGSLGSYEQYF.

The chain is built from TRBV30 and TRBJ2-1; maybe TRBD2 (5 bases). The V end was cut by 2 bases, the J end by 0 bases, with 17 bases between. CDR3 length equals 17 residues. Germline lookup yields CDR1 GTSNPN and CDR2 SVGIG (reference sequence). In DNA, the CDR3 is TGTGCCTGGAGTCCCGTGAGACTATCTAACTCCTACAATGAGCAGTTCTTC. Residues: CAWSPVRLSNSYNEQFF.

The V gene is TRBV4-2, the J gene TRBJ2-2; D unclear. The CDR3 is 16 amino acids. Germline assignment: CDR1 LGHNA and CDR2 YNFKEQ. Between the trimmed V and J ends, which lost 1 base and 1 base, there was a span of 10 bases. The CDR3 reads CASSQGYRVNTGELFF. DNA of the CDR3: TGTGCCAGCAGCCAAGGTTACAGAGTGAACACCGGGGAGCTGTTTTTT.

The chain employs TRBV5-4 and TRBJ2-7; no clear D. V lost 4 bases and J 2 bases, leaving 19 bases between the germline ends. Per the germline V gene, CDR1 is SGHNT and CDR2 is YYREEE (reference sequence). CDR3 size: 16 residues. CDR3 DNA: TGTGCCAGCAGCCCGGGCCAGAGAAGTTTAGCCTACGAGCAGTACTTC. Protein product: CASSPGQRSLAYEQYF.

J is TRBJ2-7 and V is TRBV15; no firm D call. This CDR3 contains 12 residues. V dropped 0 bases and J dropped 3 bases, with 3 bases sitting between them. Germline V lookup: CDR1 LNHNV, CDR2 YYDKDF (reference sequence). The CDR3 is CATSRESYEQYF. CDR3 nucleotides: TGTGCCACCAGCAGAGAAAGCTACGAGCAGTACTTC.

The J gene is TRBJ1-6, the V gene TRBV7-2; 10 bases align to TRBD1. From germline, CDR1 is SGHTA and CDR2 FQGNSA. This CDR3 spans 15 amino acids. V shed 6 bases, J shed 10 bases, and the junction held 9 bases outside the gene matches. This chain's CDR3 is CASSIRDRGGSPLHF. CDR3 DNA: TGTGCCAGCAGTATCCGGGACAGGGGTGGGTCACCCCTCCACTTT. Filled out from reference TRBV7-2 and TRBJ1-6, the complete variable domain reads GAGVSQSPSNKVTEKGKDVELRCDPISGHTALYWYRQSLGQGLEFLIYFQGNSAPDKSGLPSDRFSAERTGGSVSTLTIQRTQQEDSAVYLCASSIRDRGGSPLHFGNGTRLTVT.

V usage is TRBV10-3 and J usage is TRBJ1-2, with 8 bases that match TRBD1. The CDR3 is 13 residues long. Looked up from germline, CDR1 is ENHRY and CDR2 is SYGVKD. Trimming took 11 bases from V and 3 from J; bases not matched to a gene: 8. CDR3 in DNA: TGTGCCCACGGACAGGGAGTGGACTATGGCTACACCTTC. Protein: CAHGQGVDYGYTF.

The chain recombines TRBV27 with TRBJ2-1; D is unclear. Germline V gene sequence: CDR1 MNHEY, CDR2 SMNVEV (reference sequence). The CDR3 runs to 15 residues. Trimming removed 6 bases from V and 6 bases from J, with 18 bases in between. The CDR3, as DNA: TGTGCCAGCAGCTCATCACCCCGGCCAGGCAATGAGCAGTTCTTC. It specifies CASSSSPRPGNEQFF.

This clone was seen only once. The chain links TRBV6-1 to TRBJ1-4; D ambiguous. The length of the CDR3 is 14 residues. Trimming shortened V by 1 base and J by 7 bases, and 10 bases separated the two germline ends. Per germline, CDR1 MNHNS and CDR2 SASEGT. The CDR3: CASSEVWGSEKLFF. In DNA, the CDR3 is TGTGCCAGCAGTGAAGTATGGGGTAGTGAAAAACTGTTTTTT.

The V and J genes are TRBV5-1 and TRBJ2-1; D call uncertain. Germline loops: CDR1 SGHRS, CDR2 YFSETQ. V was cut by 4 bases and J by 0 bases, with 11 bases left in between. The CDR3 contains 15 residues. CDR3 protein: CASSAASASYNEQFF. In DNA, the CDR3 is TGCGCCAGCAGCGCGGCGAGTGCCTCCTACAATGAGCAGTTCTTC.

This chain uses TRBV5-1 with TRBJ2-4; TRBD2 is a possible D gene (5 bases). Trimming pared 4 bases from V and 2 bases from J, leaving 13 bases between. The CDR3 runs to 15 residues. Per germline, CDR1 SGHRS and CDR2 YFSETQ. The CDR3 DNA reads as TGCGCCAGCAGCGGTGGTTCGGGGTCCAAAAACATTCAGTACTTC. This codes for CASSGGSGSKNIQYF.

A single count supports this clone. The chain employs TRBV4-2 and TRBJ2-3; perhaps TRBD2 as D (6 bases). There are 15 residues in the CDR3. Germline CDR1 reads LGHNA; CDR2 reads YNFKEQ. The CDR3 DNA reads TGTGCGACCAGCCCAACCGGGGGTGTCACAGATACGCAGTATTTT. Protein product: CATSPTGGVTDTQYF.

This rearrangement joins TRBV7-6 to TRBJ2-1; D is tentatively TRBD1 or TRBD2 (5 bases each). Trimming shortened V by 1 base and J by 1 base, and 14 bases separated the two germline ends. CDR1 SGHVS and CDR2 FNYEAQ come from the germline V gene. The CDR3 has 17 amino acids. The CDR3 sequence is CASSLVGGGISYNEQFF. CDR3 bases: TGTGCCAGCAGCTTAGTAGGTGGGGGAATTTCCTACAATGAGCAGTTCTTC.

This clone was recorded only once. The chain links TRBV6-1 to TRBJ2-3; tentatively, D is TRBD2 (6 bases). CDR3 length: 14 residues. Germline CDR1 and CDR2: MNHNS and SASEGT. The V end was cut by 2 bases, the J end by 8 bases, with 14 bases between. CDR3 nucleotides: TGTGCCAGCAGTGAATGGGACTGGGAGGCTACGCAGTATTTT. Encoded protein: CASSEWDWEATQYF.

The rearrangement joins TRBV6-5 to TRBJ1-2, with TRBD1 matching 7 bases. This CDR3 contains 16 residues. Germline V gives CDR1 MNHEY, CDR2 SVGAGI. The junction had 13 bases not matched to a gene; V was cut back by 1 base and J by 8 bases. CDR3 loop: CASSYFGGQITNGYTF. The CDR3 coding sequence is TGTGCCAGCAGTTACTTCGGGGGACAGATTACTAACGGCTACACCTTC.

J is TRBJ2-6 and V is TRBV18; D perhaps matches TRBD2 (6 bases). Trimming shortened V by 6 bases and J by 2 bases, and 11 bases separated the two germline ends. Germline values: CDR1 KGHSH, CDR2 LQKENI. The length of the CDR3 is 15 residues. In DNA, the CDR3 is TGTGCCAGCTCTTTGCGGGGTACTGGGGCCAACGTCCTGACTTTC. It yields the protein CASSLRGTGANVLTF.

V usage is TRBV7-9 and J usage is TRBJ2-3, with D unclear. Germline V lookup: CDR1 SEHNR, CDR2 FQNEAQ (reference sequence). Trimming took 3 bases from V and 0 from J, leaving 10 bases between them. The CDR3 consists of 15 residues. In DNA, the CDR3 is TGTGCCAGCAGCTTTTTGCCTTCCAGCACAGATACGCAGTATTTT. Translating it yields CASSFLPSSTDTQYF.

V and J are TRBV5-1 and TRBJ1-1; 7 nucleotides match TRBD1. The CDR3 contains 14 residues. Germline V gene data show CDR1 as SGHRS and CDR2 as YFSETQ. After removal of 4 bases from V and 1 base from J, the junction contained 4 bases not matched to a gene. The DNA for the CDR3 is TGCGCCAGCAGCCCCAACAGGGGGAACACTGAAGCTTTCTTT. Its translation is CASSPNRGNTEAFF.

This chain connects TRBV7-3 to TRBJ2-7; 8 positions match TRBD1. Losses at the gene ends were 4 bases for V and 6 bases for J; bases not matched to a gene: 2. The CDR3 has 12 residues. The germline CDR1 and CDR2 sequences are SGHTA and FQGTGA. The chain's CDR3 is CASSSGQGEQYF. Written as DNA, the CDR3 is TGTGCCAGCAGCTCTGGACAGGGCGAGCAGTACTTC.

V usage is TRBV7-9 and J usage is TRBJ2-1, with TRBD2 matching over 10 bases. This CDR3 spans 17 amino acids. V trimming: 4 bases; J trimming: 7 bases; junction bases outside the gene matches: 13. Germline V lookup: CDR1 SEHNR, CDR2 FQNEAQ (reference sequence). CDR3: CASSSTAGGPLENEQFF. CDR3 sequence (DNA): TGTGCCAGCAGCTCCACAGCGGGAGGGCCTTTGGAGAATGAGCAGTTCTTC.

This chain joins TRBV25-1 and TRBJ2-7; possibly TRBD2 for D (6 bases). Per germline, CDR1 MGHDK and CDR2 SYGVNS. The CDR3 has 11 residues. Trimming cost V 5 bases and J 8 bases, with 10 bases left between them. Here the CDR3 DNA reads TGTGCCAGCAGTCCCCGGGAGCAGCAGTACTTC. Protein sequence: CASSPREQQYF.

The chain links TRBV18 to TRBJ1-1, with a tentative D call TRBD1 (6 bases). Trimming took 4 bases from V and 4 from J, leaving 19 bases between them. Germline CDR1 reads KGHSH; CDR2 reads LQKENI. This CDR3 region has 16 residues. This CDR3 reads CASSLDTGRAITEAFF. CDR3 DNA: TGTGCCAGCTCACTAGACACAGGGAGGGCGATCACTGAAGCTTTCTTT.

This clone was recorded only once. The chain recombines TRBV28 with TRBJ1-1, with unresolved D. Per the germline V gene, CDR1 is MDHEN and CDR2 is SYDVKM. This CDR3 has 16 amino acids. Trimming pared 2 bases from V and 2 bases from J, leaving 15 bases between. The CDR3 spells CASSLISTAGNTEAFF. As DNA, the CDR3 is TGTGCCAGCAGTTTAATCTCTACAGCCGGCAACACTGAAGCTTTCTTT.

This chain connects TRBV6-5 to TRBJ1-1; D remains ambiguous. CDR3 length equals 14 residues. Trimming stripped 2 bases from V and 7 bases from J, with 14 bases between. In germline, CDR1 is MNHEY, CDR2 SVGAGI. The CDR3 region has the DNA TGTGCCAGCAGTTACGGATCCCTCCTTGGTGAAGCTTTCTTT. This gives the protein CASSYGSLLGEAFF.

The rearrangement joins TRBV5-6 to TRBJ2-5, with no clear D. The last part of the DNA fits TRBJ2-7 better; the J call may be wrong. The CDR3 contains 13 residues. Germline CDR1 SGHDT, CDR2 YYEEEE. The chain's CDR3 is CASSLVRNYEQYF. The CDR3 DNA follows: TGTGCCAGCAGCTTGGTCAGGAACTACGAGCAGTACTTC.

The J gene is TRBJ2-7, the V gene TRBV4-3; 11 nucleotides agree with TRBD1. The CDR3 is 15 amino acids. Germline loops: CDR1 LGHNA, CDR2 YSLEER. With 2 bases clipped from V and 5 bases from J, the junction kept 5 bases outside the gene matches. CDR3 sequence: CASSQTGQGANEQYF. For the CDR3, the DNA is TGCGCCAGCAGCCAAACAGGACAGGGGGCCAACGAGCAGTACTTC.

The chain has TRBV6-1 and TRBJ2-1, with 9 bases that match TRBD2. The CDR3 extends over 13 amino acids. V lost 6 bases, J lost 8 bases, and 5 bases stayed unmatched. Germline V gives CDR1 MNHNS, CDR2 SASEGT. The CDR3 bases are TGTGCCAGCAGACGGGGACTAGCTGATGAGCAGTTCTTC. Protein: CASRRGLADEQFF.

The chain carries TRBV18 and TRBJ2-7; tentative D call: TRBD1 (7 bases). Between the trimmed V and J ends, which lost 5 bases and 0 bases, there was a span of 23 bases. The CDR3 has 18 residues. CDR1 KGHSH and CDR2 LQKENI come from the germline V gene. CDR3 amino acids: CASSASPGAGGYSYEQYF. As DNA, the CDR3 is TGTGCCAGCTCAGCGTCGCCCGGGGCAGGGGGGTACTCCTACGAGCAGTACTTC. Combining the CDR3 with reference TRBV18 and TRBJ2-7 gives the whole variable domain NAGVMQNPRHLVRRRGQEARLRCSPMKGHSHVYWYRQLPEEGLKFMVYLQKENIIDESGMPKERFSAEFPKEGPSILRIQQVVRGDSAAYFCASSASPGAGGYSYEQYFGPGTRLTVT.

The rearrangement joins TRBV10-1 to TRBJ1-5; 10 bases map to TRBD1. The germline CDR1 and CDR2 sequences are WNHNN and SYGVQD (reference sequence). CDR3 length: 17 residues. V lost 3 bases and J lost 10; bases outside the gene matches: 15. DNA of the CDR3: TGCGCCAGCAGTGAATTTGCAGGGACAGGGGATAGGAGCCCCCAGCATTTT. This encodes CASSEFAGTGDRSPQHF.

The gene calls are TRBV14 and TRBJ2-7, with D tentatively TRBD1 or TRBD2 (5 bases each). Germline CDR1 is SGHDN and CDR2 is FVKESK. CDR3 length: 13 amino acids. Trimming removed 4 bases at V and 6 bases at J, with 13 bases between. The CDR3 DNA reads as TGTGCCAGCAGCCCGGGACCGGGCAGCGAGCAGTACTTC. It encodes CASSPGPGSEQYF.

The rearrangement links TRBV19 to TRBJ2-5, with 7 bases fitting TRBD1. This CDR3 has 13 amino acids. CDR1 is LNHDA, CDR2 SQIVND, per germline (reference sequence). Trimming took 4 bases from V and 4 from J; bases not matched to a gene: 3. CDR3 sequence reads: CASSTYRGETQYF. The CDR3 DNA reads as TGTGCCAGTAGTACTTACAGGGGAGAGACCCAGTACTTC.

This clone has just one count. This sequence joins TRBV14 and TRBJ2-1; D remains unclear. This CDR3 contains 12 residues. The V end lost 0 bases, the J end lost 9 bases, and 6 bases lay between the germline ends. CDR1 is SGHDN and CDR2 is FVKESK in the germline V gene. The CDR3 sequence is CASSQDWGEQFF. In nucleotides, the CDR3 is TGTGCCAGCAGCCAAGATTGGGGTGAGCAGTTCTTC.